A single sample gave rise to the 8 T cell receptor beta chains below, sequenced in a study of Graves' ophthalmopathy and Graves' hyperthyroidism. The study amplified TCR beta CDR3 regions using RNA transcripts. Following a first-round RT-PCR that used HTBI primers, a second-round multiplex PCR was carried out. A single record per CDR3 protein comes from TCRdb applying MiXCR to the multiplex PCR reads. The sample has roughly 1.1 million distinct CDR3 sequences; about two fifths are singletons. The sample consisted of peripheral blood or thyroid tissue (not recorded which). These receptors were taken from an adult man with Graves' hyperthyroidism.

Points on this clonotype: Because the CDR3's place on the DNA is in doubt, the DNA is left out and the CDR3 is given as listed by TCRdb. The CDR3: CASSIYLCSVAGNIEFGEKLFF. This chain uses TRBV7-9 with TRBJ1-4. CDR1 is SEHNR and CDR2 is FQNEAQ in the germline V gene (reference sequence). The CDR3 extends over 22 residues, inclusive of both ends.

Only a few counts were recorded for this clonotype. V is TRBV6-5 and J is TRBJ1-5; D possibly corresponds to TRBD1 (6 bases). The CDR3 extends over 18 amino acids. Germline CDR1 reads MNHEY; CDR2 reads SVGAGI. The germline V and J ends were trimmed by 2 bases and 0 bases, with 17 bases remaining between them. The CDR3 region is CASSYPQPRQDSNQPQHF. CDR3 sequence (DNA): TGTGCCAGCAGTTACCCGCAACCACGACAGGATAGCAATCAGCCCCAGCATTTT.

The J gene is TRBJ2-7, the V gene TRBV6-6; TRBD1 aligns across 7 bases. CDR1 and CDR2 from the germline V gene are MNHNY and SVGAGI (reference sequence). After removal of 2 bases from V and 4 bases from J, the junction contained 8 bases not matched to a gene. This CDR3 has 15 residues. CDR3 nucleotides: TGTGCCAGCAGTTACGGACAGGAACAGGTGTACGAGCAGTACTTC. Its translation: CASSYGQEQVYEQYF.

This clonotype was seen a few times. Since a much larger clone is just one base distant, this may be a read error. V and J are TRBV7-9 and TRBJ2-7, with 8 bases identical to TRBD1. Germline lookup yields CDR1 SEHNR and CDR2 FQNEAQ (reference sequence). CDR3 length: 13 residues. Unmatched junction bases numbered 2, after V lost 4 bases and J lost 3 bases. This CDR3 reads CASSWGQDYEQYF. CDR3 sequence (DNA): TGTGCCAGCAGCTGGGGACAGGACTACGAGCAGTACTTC.

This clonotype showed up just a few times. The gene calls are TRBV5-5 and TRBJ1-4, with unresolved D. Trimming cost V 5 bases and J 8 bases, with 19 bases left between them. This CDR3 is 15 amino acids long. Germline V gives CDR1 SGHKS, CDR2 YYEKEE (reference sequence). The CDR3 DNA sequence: TGTGCCAGCAGGCTGTATAACTCAGGACGGGAAAAACTGTTTTTT. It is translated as CASRLYNSGREKLFF.

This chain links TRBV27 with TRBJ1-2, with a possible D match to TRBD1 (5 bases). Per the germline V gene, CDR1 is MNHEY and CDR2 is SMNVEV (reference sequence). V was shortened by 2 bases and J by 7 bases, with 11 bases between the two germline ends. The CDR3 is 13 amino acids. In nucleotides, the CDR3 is TGTGCCAGCAGTTTAGGCGGGGACTCTGGCTACACCTTC. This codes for CASSLGGDSGYTF.

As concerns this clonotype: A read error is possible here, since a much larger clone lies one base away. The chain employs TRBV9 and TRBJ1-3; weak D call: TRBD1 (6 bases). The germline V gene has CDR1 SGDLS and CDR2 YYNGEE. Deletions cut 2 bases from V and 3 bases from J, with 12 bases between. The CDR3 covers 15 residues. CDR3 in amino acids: CASSVTGTIGNTIYF. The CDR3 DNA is TGTGCCAGCAGCGTCACAGGGACGATTGGAAACACCATATATTTT.

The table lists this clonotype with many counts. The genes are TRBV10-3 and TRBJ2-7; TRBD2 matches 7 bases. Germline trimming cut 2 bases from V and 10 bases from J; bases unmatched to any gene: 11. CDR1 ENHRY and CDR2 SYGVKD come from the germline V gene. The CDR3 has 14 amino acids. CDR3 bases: TGTGCCATCAGTGAGCCTGGACGACTAGCTTCCCAGTACTTC. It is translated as CAISEPGRLASQYF.